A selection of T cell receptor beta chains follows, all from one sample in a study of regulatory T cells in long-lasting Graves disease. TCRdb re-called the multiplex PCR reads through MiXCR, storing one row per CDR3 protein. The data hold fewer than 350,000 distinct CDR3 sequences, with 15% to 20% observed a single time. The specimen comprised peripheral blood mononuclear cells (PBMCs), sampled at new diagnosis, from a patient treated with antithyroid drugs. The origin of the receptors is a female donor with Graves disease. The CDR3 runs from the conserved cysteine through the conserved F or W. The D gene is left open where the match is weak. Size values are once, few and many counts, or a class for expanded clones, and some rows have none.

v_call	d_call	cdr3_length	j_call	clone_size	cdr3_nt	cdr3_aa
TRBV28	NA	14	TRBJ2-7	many	TGTGCCAGCAGTTTGGAAAGAAGCTCCTACGAGCAGTACTTC	CASSLERSSYEQYF
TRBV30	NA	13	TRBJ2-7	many	TGTGCCTGGAGTTCGGGGGGCCCCTACGAGCAGTACTTC	CAWSSGGPYEQYF
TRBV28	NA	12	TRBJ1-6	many	TGTGCCAGCAGTGCGGATAACTCACCCCTCCACTTT	CASSADNSPLHF
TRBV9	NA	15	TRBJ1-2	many	TGTGCCAGCAGCGCATGGGCCTCCGCTAACTATGGCTACACCTTC	CASSAWASANYGYTF
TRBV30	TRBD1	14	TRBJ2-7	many	TGTGCCTGGAGGCCGGGACAGGTCTTCTACGAGCAGTACTTC	CAWRPGQVFYEQYF
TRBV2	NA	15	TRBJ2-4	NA	TGTGCCAGCAGACAACGAGACGAAAGCTACGATGAGCAGTCCTTC	CASRQRDESYDEQSF
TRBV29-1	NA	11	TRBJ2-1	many	TGCAGCGCCAGGACGGACAATGAGCAGTTCTTC	CSARTDNEQFF
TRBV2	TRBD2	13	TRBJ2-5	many	TGTGCCAGCAGGCGCGGGACTAGAGAGACCCAGTACTTC	CASRRGTRETQYF
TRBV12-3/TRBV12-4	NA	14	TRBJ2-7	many	TGTGCCAGCAGTCCCTCGTGGGGCACCTACGAGCAGTACTTC	CASSPSWGTYEQYF
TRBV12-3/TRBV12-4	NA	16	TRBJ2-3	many	TGTGCCAGCAGTTCAAACGAGGAGGGGGACACAGATACGCAGTATTTT	CASSSNEEGDTDTQYF